This T cell receptor beta chain came from a study of blood T cell repertoires in COVID-19. Study summary: PBMCs, B-cell-depleted T cells, or T cells were the source of the cDNA or gDNA that made up the material.

Per the study methods: Reference gene primer amplification gave estimated nucleated cell counts. Method: immunoSEQ multiplex PCR; TCRdb's copy keeps in-frame clones and lacks some. V and J calls and clone size come straight from that table; D and trimming were deduced from the DNA. The sample contains hundreds of thousands of clones, roughly 85% of which appear only once. This clone came up a few times. The Seattle site enrolled patients during active infection and followed them longitudinally. Trimming removed 0 bases from V and 1 base from J, with 16 bases in between. CDR1 is SGHRS and CDR2 is YFSETQ in the germline V gene. CDR3 length: 17 amino acids.

This receptor was taken from a man in his fifties with COVID-19, enrolled during active disease. The chain combines TRBV5-1 with TRBJ1-1, with D possibly TRBD1 on 5 matching bases. The sample consisted of peripheral blood. The CDR3: CASSLGFSGPGNTEAFF. DNA of the CDR3: TGCGCCAGCAGCTTGGGCTTCTCAGGGCCTGGGAACACTGAAGCTTTCTTT.